Presented here are 13 T cell receptor beta chains from one specimen sequenced in a study of cytomegalovirus exposure and HLA in healthy donors. It was with 60 Vbeta and 13 Jbeta primers that the PCR ran. Measured with immunoSEQ multiplex PCR; TCRdb has only the in-frame clones, and not every one. The data hold 150,000 to 200,000 clones, with around 80% observed a single time. Material: PBMCs. Every receptor here comes from a woman aged 40 to 50 in good health and CMV-seronegative.

This rearrangement joins TRBV7-9 to TRBJ1-1, with D possibly being TRBD1 (6 bases). The CDR3 is made up of 15 amino acids. Germline V lookup: CDR1 SEHNR, CDR2 FQNEAQ (reference sequence). Between the trimmed V and J ends, which lost 5 bases and 0 bases, there was a span of 13 bases. The CDR3 DNA sequence: TGTGCCAGCAGCCTAATGGGGGACATGAACACTGAAGCTTTCTTT. Its protein product is CASSLMGDMNTEAFF.

The V and J genes are TRBV4-2 and TRBJ2-5; 7 positions match TRBD1. The J call may be mistaken, given a closer DNA end match to TRBJ2-7. The germline V gene has CDR1 LGHNA and CDR2 YNFKEQ. The CDR3 extends over 13 amino acids. CDR3 in DNA: TGTGCCAGCACCTCGACAGGGAGTAACGAGCAGTACTTC. Translation gives CASTSTGSNEQYF.

This chain joins TRBV2 and TRBJ1-1, with D possibly being TRBD1 (6 bases). Germline V gene lookup returns CDR1 SNHLY and CDR2 FYNNEI. CDR3 length: 13 residues. Trimming stripped 3 bases from V and 12 bases from J, with 17 bases between. CDR3 bases: TGTGCCAGCAGTGAGTCACGTCAGGGGTTAACTTTCTTT. Amino acids: CASSESRQGLTFF.

The chain links TRBV11-2 to TRBJ1-6; TRBD1 agrees at 7 bases. The CDR3 spans 13 residues. The germline gives CDR1 SGHAT, CDR2 FQNNGV. V trimming: 5 bases; J trimming: 12 bases; junction bases outside the gene matches: 7. The CDR3 DNA sequence: TGTGCCAGCAGCCCCGAGGGGGACAGACCCCTCCACTTT. Translated: CASSPEGDRPLHF.

The chain employs TRBV28 and TRBJ1-1; no reliable D call. From germline, CDR1 is MDHEN and CDR2 SYDVKM. Trimming cost V 6 bases and J 0 bases, with 5 bases left between them. The CDR3 totals 12 residues. CDR3 protein: CASSPVNTEAFF. In DNA, the CDR3 is TGTGCCAGCAGCCCGGTGAACACTGAAGCTTTCTTT.

This rearrangement joins TRBV11-2 to TRBJ2-7; TRBD2 aligns across 8 bases. J was trimmed by 5 bases and V by 5 bases; bases with no gene match: 11. In germline, CDR1 is SGHAT, CDR2 FQNNGV. The CDR3 covers 15 residues. The CDR3 reads CASSRVGLARDEQYF. The DNA of the CDR3 is TGTGCCAGCAGCCGGGTAGGACTAGCTCGCGACGAGCAGTACTTC.

V and J are TRBV28 and TRBJ2-7; no clear D gene. The germline V gene encodes CDR1 MDHEN and CDR2 SYDVKM. Trimming removed 8 bases from V and 4 bases from J, with 24 bases in between. This CDR3 is 16 amino acids long. CDR3 sequence reads: CASSFYKEKTAYEQYF. Written as DNA, the CDR3 is TGTGCCAGCTCTTTTTACAAGGAGAAGACGGCATACGAGCAGTACTTC.

The chain carries TRBV10-1 and TRBJ2-7; D unresolved. The V end lost 0 bases, the J end lost 0 bases, and 6 bases lay between the germline ends. The CDR3 length is 14 residues. In germline, CDR1 is WNHNN, CDR2 SYGVQD (reference sequence). The CDR3 nucleotides read TGCGCCAGCAGTGAGTCGCACAGCTCCTACGAGCAGTACTTC. Translation: CASSESHSSYEQYF.

For this clone: The junction and the germline gene differ at one end; a read error may be behind it. This chain uses TRBV7-7 with TRBJ2-2; D gene uncertain. In germline, CDR1 is SSHAT, CDR2 FNYEAQ (reference sequence). The CDR3 contains 14 residues. The DNA of the CDR3 is TGTGCTAGCAGCTTAGCTACGAACACCGGGGAGCTGTTTTTT. This sequence encodes CASSLATNTGELFF.

This clone occurred a few times. The genes are TRBV28 and TRBJ2-7, with 9 bases aligning to TRBD2. Germline CDR1 reads MDHEN; CDR2 reads SYDVKM. V lost 11 bases to trimming and J lost 5 bases; unmatched junction nucleotides: 1. The CDR3 length is 10 residues. CDR3 sequence: CAAGGHEQYF. The CDR3 DNA is TGTGCCGCGGGGGGGCACGAGCAGTACTTC.

The J gene is TRBJ2-5, the V gene TRBV2, with 12 bases lining up with TRBD2. The DNA end is more similar to TRBJ2-7, so the J call may be wrong. The CDR3 is made up of 18 amino acids. Germline values: CDR1 SNHLY, CDR2 FYNNEI. CDR3 protein: CASRRSLAGGSRSYEQYF. The CDR3 nucleotides are TGTGCCAGCAGACGCTCTCTAGCGGGGGGGTCGCGGTCCTACGAGCAGTACTTC.

In this sample, this clone turned up once. An end of the junction differs from the germline gene, which may be a read error. This chain connects TRBV7-9 to TRBJ2-6; 12 bases fit TRBD1. The CDR3 is 18 amino acids. Looked up from germline, CDR1 is SEHNR and CDR2 is FQNEAQ (reference sequence). CDR3 in DNA: TGTTCCAGCAGCGAGGGGGACAGGGGGCTAACAGGGGCCAACGTCCTGACTTTC. Amino acid sequence: CSSSEGDRGLTGANVLTF.

This chain uses TRBV29-1 with TRBJ1-1, with TRBD1 identical over 7 bases. The CDR3 totals 16 residues. Germline assignment: CDR1 SQVTM and CDR2 ANQGSEA. V was clipped by 1 base and J by 3 bases; unmatched bases: 11. CDR3 region: CSVEGGTAFWYTEAFF. The DNA of the CDR3 is TGCAGCGTTGAAGGAGGGACAGCTTTTTGGTACACTGAAGCTTTCTTT.